This passage covers 6 T cell receptor beta chains from one sample sequenced in a study of cytomegalovirus exposure and HLA in healthy donors. The data were produced by immunoSEQ multiplex PCR, yet TCRdb's version contains in-frame clones alone and is incomplete. The sample includes about 140,000 clones, roughly 86% seen only once; the top ten take roughly 4.3%. Material for sequencing was PBMCs. These receptors originate from a man younger than 35 in good health and CMV-seropositive.

The rearrangement uses TRBV5-5 and TRBJ1-1, with no clear D. The V end was cut by 4 bases, the J end by 1 base, with 11 bases between. This CDR3 is 14 amino acids long. Looked up from germline, CDR1 is SGHKS and CDR2 is YYEKEE (reference sequence). Here the CDR3 reads CASSPGGANTEAFF. For the CDR3, the DNA is TGTGCCAGCAGCCCCGGCGGAGCGAACACTGAAGCTTTCTTT. The full variable domain, with the rest looked up from reference TRBV5-5 and TRBJ1-1, is DAGVTQSPTHLIKTRGQQVTLRCSPISGHKSVSWYQQVLGQGPQFIFQYYEKEERGRGNFPDRFSARQFPNYSSELNVNALLLGDSALYLCASSPGGANTEAFFGQGTRLTVV.

The rearrangement joins TRBV9 to TRBJ1-2; a weak D match, TRBD1 (6 bases). There are 13 residues in the CDR3. CDR1 and CDR2 from the germline V gene are SGDLS and YYNGEE. V lost 5 bases and J lost 5, with 13 bases in between. CDR3 protein: CASRRAGAYGYTF. In DNA, the CDR3 is TGTGCCAGCAGGCGAGCAGGGGCGTATGGCTACACCTTC.

The chain employs TRBV10-3 and TRBJ1-1; TRBD1 matches 10 bases. The CDR3 is 14 amino acids. V shed 8 bases, J shed 3 bases, and the junction held 6 bases outside the gene matches. Germline CDR1 and CDR2: ENHRY and SYGVKD. CDR3 nucleotides: TGTGCCATCGCCCGGACAGGGGGGGACACTGAAGCTTTCTTT. Its protein product is CAIARTGGDTEAFF.

V and J are TRBV5-1 and TRBJ2-5, with TRBD1 identical over 8 bases. The CDR3 has 16 residues. Germline-derived CDR1 and CDR2 are SGHRS and YFSETQ. With 4 bases clipped from V and 6 bases from J, the junction kept 14 bases outside the gene matches. CDR3 in amino acids: CASSRSLDRVGQTQYF. The CDR3 nucleotides are TGCGCCAGCAGCCGGAGCTTGGACAGGGTTGGCCAGACCCAGTACTTC.

The sample holds one count of this clone. The rearrangement links TRBV18 to TRBJ1-1; 8 bases map to TRBD1. The CDR3 extends over 14 amino acids. The V gene's germline CDR1 is KGHSH and CDR2 LQKENI. V lost 4 bases to trimming and J lost 8 bases; unmatched junction nucleotides: 9. CDR3: CASSQGTGPPEAFF. CDR3 coding DNA: TGTGCCAGCTCACAAGGGACAGGCCCTCCAGAAGCTTTCTTT.

The chain combines TRBV29-1 with TRBJ2-3, with a tentative D call TRBD2 (5 bases). CDR3 length equals 12 residues. Germline V gene data show CDR1 as SQVTM and CDR2 as ANQGSEA. V gave up 5 bases and J gave up 1 base, with 7 bases separating them. CDR3 DNA sequence: TGCAGCGTTTTTAGCGGCACAGATACGCAGTATTTT. Translation gives CSVFSGTDTQYF.